This TCR beta chain was sequenced in a study of cytomegalovirus exposure and HLA in healthy donors. Deletions cut 1 base from V and 4 bases from J, with 14 bases between. Germline CDR1 SGHNT, CDR2 YYREEE (reference sequence). This CDR3 region has 15 residues. Using immunoSEQ multiplex PCR, the repertoire was profiled, and TCRdb retains in-frame clones only, with some absent. Of about 240,000 clones in the sample, about 90% were seen once. Sample: PBMCs. The J gene is TRBJ1-1, the V gene TRBV5-4; perhaps TRBD1 as D (6 bases). This receptor was taken from a woman under 40 in good health and CMV-seropositive. CDR3 DNA: TGTGCCAGCAGCTTGTCCTTTCAGGGGATCACTGAAGCTTTCTTT. Its translation is CASSLSFQGITEAFF.